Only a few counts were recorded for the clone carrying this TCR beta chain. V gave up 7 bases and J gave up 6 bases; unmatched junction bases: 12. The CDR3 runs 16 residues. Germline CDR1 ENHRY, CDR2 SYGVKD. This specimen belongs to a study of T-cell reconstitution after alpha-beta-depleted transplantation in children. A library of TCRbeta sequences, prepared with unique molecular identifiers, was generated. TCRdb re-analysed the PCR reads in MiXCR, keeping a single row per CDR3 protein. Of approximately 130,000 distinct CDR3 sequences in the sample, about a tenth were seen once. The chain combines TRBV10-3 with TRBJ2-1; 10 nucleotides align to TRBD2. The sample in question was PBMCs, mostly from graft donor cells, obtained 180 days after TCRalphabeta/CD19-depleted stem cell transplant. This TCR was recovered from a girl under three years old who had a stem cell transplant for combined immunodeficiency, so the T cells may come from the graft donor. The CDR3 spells CAITPDGTSAFNEQFF. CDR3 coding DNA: TGTGCCATCACTCCCGACGGGACTAGCGCATTCAATGAGCAGTTCTTC.